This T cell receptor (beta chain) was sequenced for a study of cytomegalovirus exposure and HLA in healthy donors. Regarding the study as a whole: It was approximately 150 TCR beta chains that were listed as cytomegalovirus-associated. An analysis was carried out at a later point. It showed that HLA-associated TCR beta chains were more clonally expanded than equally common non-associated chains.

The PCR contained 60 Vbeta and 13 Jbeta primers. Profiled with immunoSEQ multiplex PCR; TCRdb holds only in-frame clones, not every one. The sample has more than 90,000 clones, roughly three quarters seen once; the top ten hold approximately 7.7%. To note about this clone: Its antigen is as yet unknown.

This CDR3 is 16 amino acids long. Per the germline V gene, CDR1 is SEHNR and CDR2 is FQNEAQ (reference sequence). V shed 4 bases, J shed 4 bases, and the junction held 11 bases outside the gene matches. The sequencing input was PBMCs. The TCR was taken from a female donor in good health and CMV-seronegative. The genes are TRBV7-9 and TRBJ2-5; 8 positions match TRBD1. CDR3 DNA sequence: TGTGCCAGCAGCTCATGGACAGGGCCAATGGGAGAGACCCAGTACTTC. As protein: CASSSWTGPMGETQYF.